The source of this T cell receptor beta chain is a study of technical replicates of blood from a few donors. Assay: immunoSEQ multiplex PCR; the TCRdb copy retains only in-frame clones and omits some. The data contain 85,000 to 100,000 clones, 95% of them singletons. The CDR3 consists of 16 residues. V lost 2 bases, J lost 4 bases, and 15 bases lay in between. Germline V gene sequence: CDR1 MGHRA, CDR2 YSYEKL. This rearrangement joins TRBV4-1 to TRBJ1-3; D might be TRBD1 (5 bases). The sequence was obtained from a human donor in good health. Sequenced material: T cells isolated from PBMCs. Here the CDR3 reads CASSQPGGDTGNTIYF. In nucleotides, the CDR3 is TGCGCCAGCAGCCAACCGGGGGGGGATACGGGAAACACCATATATTTT.